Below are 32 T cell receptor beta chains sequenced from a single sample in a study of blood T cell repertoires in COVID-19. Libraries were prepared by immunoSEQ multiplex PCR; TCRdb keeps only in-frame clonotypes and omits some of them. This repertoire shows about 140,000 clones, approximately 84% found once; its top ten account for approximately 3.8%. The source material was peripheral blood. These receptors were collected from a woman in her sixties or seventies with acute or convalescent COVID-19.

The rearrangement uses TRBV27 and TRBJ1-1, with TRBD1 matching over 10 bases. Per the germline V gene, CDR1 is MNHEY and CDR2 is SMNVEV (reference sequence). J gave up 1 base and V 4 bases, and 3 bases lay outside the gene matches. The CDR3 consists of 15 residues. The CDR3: CASSWRTGGNTEAFF. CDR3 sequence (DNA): TGTGCCAGCAGTTGGAGGACAGGGGGGAACACTGAAGCTTTCTTT.

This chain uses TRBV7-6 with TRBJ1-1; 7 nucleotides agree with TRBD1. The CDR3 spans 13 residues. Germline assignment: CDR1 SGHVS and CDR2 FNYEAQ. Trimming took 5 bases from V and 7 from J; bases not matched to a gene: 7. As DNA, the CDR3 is TGTGCCAGCAGCCAAGACAGGGTTGATGAAGCTTTCTTT. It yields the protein CASSQDRVDEAFF. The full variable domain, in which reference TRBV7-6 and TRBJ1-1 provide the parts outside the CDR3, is GAGVSQSPRYKVTKRGQDVALRCDPISGHVSLYWYRQALGQGPEFLTYFNYEAQQDKSGLPNDRFSAERPEGSISTLTIQRTEQRDSAMYRCASSQDRVDEAFFGQGTRLTVV.

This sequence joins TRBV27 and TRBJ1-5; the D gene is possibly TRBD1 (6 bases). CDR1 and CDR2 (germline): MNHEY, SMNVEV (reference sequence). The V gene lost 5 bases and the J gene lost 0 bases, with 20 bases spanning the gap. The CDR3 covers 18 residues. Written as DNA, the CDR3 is TGTGCCAGCAGTGACCTCACACAGGGCCCATATAGCAATCAGCCCCAGCATTTT. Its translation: CASSDLTQGPYSNQPQHF.

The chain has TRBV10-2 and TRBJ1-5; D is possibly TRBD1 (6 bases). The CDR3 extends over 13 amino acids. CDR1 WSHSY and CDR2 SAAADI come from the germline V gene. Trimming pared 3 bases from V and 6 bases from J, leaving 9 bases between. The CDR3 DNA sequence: TGCGCCAGCAGTGAACAGGGTATTCAGCCCCAGCATTTT. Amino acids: CASSEQGIQPQHF.

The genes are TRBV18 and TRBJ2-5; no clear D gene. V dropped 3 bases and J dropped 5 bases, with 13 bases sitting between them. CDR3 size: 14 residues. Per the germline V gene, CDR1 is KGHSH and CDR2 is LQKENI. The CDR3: CASSPFSSSETQYF. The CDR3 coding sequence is TGTGCCAGCTCACCGTTTAGCTCATCGGAGACCCAGTACTTC. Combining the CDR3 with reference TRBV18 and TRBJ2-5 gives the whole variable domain NAGVMQNPRHLVRRRGQEARLRCSPMKGHSHVYWYRQLPEEGLKFMVYLQKENIIDESGMPKERFSAEFPKEGPSILRIQQVVRGDSAAYFCASSPFSSSETQYFGPGTRLLVL.

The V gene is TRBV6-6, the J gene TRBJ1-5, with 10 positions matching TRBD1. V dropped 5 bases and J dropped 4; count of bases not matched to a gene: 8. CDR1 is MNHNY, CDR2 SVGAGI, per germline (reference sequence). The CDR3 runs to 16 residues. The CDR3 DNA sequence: TGTGCCAGCAGTAAACCGCCGGGACAGGGGAATCAGCCCCAGCATTTT. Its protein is CASSKPPGQGNQPQHF.

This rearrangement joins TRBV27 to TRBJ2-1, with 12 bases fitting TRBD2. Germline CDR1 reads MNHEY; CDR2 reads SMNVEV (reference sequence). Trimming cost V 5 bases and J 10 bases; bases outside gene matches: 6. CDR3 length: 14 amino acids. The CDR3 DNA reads TGTGCCAGCAGTAGGACTAGCGGGAACCGGGAGCAGTTCTTC. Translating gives CASSRTSGNREQFF.

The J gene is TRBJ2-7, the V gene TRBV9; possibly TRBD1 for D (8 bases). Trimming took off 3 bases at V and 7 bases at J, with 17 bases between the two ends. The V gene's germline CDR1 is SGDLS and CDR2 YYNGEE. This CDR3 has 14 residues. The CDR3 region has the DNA TGTGCCAGCAGCGAGGCAGACAGGGGAGGGGAGCAGTACTTC. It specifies CASSEADRGGEQYF.

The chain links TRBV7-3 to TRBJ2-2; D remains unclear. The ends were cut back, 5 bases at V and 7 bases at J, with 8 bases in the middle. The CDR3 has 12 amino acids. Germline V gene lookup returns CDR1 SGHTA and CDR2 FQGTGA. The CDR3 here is CASSLSGGELFF. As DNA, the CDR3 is TGTGCCAGCAGCCTGAGTGGCGGGGAGCTGTTTTTT. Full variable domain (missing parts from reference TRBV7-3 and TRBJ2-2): GAGVSQTPSNKVTEKGKYVELRCDPISGHTALYWYRQSLGQGPEFLIYFQGTGAADDSGLPNDRFFAVRPEGSVSTLKIQRTERGDSAVYLCASSLSGGELFFGEGSRLTVL.

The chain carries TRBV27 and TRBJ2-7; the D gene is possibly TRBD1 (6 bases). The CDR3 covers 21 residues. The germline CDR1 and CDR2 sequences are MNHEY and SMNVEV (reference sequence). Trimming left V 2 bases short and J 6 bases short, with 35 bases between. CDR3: CASSLRTPAPDSLGAPSEQYF. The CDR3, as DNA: TGTGCCAGCAGTTTACGCACCCCCGCGCCGGACAGCCTAGGCGCCCCCTCCGAGCAGTACTTC.

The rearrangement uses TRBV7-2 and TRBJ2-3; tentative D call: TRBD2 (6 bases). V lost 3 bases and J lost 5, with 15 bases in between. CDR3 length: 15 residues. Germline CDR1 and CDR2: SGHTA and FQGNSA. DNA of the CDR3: TGTGCCAGCAGCTTTGGCGGGGCCAATCAAGATACGCAGTATTTT. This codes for CASSFGGANQDTQYF.

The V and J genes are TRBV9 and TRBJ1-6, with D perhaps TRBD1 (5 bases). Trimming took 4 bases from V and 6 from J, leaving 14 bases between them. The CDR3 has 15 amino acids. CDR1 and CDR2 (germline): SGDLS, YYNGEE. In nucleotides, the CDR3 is TGTGCCAGCAGCCCCGGGGGAGGTCCTAATTCACCCCTCCACTTT. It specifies CASSPGGGPNSPLHF.

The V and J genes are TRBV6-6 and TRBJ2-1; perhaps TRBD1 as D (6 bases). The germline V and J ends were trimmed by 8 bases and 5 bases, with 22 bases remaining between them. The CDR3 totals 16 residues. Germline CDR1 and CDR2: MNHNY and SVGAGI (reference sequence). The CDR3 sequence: CASQRVQGSEDNEQFF. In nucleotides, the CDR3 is TGTGCCAGCCAGAGGGTACAGGGTTCCGAGGACAATGAGCAGTTCTTC.

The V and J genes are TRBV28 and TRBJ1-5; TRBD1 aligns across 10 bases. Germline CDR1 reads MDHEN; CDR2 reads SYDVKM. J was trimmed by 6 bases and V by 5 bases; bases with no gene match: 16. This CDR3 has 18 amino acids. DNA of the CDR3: TGTGCCAGCAGTAGAAGAAAAGACAGGGGGCCCCCATTTCAGCCCCAGCATTTT. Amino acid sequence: CASSRRKDRGPPFQPQHF.

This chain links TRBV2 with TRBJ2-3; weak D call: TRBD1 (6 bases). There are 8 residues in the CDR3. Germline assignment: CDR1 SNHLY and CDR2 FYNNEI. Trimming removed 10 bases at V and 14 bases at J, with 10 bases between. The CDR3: CATQGLYF. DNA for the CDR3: TGTGCCACACAGGGTCTGTATTTT.

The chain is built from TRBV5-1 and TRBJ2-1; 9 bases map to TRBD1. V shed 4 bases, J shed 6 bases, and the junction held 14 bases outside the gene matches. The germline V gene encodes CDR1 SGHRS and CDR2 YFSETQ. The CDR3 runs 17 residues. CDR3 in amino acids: CASSASTGTGFGNEQFF. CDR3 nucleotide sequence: TGCGCCAGCAGCGCCTCAACCGGGACAGGGTTCGGCAATGAGCAGTTCTTC.

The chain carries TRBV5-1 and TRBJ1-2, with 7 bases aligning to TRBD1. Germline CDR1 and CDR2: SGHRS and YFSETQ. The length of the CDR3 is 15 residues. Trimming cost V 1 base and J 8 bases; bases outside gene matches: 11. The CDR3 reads CASSLSTGTVLGYTF. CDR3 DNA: TGCGCCAGCAGCTTGTCGACAGGGACGGTTCTCGGCTACACCTTC. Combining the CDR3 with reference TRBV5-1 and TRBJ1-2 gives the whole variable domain KAGVTQTPRYLIKTRGQQVTLSCSPISGHRSVSWYQQTPGQGLQFLFEYFSETQRNKGNFPGRFSGRQFSNSRSEMNVSTLELGDSALYLCASSLSTGTVLGYTFGSGTRLTVV.

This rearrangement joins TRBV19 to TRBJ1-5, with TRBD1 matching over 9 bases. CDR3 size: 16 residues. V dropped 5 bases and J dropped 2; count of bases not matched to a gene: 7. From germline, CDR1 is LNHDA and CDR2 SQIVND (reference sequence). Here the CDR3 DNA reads TGTGCCAGTAGTTTATTGGGACAGGGAGGCAATCAGCCCCAGCATTTT. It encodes CASSLLGQGGNQPQHF.

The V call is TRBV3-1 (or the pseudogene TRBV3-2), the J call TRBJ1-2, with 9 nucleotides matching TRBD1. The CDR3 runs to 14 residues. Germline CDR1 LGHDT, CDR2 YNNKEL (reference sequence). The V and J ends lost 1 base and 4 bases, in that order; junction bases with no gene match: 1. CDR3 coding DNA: TGTGCCAGCAGCCAAGTGGGACAGGGCTATGGCTACACCTTC. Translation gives CASSQVGQGYGYTF.

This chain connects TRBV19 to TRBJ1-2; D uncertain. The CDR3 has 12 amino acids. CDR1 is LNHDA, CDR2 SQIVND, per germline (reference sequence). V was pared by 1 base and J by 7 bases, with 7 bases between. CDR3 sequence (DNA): TGTGCCAGTAGTATAGGCGGATTTGGCTACACCTTC. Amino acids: CASSIGGFGYTF. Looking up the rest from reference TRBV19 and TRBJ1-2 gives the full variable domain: DGGITQSPKYLFRKEGQNVTLSCEQNLNHDAMYWYRQDPGQGLRLIYYSQIVNDFQKGDIAEGYSVSREKKESFPLTVTSAQKNPTAFYLCASSIGGFGYTFGSGTRLTVV.

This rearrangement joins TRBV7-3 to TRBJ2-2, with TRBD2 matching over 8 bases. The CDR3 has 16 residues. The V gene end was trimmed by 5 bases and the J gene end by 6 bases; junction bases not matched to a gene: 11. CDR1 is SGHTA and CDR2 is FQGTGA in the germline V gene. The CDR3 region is CASSPTVAGSAGELFF. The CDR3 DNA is TGTGCCAGCAGCCCCACGGTAGCGGGAAGCGCCGGGGAGCTGTTTTTT.

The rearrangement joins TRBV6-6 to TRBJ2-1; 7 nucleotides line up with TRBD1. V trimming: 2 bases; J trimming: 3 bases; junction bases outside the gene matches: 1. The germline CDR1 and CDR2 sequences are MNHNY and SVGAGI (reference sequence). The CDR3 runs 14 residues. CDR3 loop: CASSYRGRYNEQFF. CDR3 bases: TGTGCCAGCAGTTACAGGGGGCGCTACAATGAGCAGTTCTTC.

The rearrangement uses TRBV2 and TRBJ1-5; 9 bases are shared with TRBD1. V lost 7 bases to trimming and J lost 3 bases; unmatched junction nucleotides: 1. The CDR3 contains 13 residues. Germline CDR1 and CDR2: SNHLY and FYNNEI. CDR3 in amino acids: CASNRGPNQPQHF. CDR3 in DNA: TGTGCCAGCAACAGGGGGCCCAATCAGCCCCAGCATTTT. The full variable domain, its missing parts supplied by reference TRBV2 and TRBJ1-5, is EPEVTQTPSHQVTQMGQEVILRCVPISNHLYFYWYRQILGQKVEFLVSFYNNEISEKSEIFDDQFSVERPDGSNFTLKIRSTKLEDSAMYFCASNRGPNQPQHFGDGTRLSIL.

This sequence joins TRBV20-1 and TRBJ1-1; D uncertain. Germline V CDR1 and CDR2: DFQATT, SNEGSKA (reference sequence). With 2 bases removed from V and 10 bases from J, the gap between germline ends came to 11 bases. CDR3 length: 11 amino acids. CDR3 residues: CSARQHGGAFF. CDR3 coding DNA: TGCAGTGCTAGACAACATGGCGGAGCTTTCTTT.

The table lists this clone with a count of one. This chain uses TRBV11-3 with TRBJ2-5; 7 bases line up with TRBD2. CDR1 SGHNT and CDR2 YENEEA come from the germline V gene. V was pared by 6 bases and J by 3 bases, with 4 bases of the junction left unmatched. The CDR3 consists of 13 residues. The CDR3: CASSYRGEETQYF. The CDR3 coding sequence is TGTGCCAGCAGTTATCGGGGGGAAGAGACCCAGTACTTC.

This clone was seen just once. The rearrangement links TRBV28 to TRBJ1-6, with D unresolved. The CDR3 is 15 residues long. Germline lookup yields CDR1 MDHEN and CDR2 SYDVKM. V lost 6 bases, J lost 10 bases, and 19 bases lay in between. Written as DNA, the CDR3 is TGTGCCAGCAGACCTTTGGAGGCCCTCGGGTCACCCCTCCACTTT. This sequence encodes CASRPLEALGSPLHF.

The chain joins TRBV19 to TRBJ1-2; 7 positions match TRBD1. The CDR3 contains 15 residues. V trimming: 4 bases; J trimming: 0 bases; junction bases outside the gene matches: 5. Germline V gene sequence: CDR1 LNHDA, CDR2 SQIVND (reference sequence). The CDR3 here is CASSTGTVANYGYTF. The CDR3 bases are TGTGCCAGTAGTACCGGGACAGTAGCTAACTATGGCTACACCTTC.

CDR3 nucleotides: TGTGCCAGCAGCCCAGGACAGTTCACTGAAGCTTTCTTT. This encodes CASSPGQFTEAFF. The V gene is TRBV11-3, the J gene TRBJ1-1; weak D call: TRBD1 (6 bases). V gave up 5 bases and J gave up 4 bases, with 11 bases separating them. Germline CDR1 SGHNT, CDR2 YENEEA. The CDR3 consists of 13 residues.

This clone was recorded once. For the CDR3, the DNA is TGTGCCAGCAGCGTCAGGGGAGGGGCGAACACCGGGGAGCTGTTTTTT. Protein product: CASSVRGGANTGELFF. The V gene is TRBV9, the J gene TRBJ2-2, with D possibly matching TRBD2 (7 bases). V lost 2 bases to trimming and J lost 0 bases, with 11 bases between them. From germline, CDR1 is SGDLS and CDR2 YYNGEE. The CDR3 has 16 amino acids.

Here the CDR3 reads CASSLGTGGADTEAFF. CDR3 bases: TGCGCCAGCAGCTTGGGGACAGGTGGGGCGGACACTGAAGCTTTCTTT. This sequence joins TRBV5-1 and TRBJ1-1, with 7 bases fitting TRBD1. Germline CDR1 SGHRS, CDR2 YFSETQ. This CDR3 contains 16 residues. Trimming at V came to 0 bases and at J to 3 bases, leaving 8 bases not matched to a gene.

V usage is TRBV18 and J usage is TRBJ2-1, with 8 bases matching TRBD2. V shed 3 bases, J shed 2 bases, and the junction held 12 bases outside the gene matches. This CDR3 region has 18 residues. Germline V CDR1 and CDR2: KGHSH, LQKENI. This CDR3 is CASSPIDRAGLAYNEQFF. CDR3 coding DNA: TGTGCCAGCTCACCGATTGATAGGGCGGGACTAGCCTACAATGAGCAGTTCTTC.

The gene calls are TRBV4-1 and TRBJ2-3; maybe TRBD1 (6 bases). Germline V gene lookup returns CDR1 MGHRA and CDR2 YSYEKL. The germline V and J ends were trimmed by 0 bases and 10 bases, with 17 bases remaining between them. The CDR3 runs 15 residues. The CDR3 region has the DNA TGCGCCAGCAGCCAAGAACTGGGCAGCAGGGGTGCGCAGTATTTT. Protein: CASSQELGSRGAQYF.